The present entry profiles one T cell receptor (beta chain) with its context. Per the original data handling: Reference gene primer amplification yielded estimated nucleated cell counts. Clones were sequenced by immunoSEQ multiplex PCR, and TCRdb holds only the in-frame ones, with some missing. The V and J calls and the clone size are those of that table, but D and trimming were determined from the DNA. This table holds 400,000 to 550,000 clones, approximately 90% found once. The sample comes from a study of blood T cell repertoires in COVID-19. Study background: Sites across the United States, Italy and Spain contributed samples from acute and convalescent COVID-19. The cDNA or gDNA used as material had been derived from T cells, B-cell-depleted T cells, or PBMCs.

Per the germline V gene, CDR1 is SEHNR and CDR2 is FQNEAQ (reference sequence). This CDR3 has 16 residues. V was clipped by 3 bases and J by 4 bases, with 16 bases between them. The sequence was collected from a woman aged 30 to 39 with acute or convalescent COVID-19. Sequences were obtained from peripheral blood. J is TRBJ1-3 and V is TRBV7-9; D is ambiguous. CDR3 sequence (DNA): TGTGCCAGCAGCTTTAGCATCTGGGTTGGAGGAAACACCATATATTTT. Protein: CASSFSIWVGGNTIYF.